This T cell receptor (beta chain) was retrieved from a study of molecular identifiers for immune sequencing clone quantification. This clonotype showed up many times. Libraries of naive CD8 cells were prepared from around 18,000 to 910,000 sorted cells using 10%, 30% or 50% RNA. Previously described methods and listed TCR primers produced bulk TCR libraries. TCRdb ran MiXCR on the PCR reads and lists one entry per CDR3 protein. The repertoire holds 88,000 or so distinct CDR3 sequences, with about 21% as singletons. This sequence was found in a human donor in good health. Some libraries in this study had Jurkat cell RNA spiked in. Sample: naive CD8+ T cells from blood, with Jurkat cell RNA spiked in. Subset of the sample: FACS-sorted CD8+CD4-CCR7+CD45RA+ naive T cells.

The CDR3, as DNA: TGTGCCAGCAGTTCCCCTTTGAGACAGGGTGGAGCAGATACGCAGTATTTT. Its translation is CASSSPLRQGGADTQYF. This rearrangement joins TRBV28 to TRBJ2-3; 7 nucleotides align to TRBD1. This CDR3 comprises 17 residues. V shed 4 bases, J shed 4 bases, and the junction held 14 bases outside the gene matches. Germline V gives CDR1 MDHEN, CDR2 SYDVKM.